The next 6 T cell receptor beta chains were all read from a single sample in a study of blood T cell repertoires in COVID-19. The repertoire was sequenced with immunoSEQ multiplex PCR; TCRdb's copy has only in-frame clones and lacks some. The table lists fewer than 90,000 clones, 65% to 85% of them singletons. The specimen was peripheral blood. All receptors derive from a man aged 55-75 years with COVID-19, enrolled during active disease.

The J gene is TRBJ2-7, the V gene TRBV5-1; TRBD2 is a possible D gene (5 bases). Germline CDR1 reads SGHRS; CDR2 reads YFSETQ. V was clipped by 4 bases and J by 1 base, with 9 bases between them. The CDR3 runs to 13 residues. CDR3 amino acids: CASSPGGSYEQYF. The CDR3 region has the DNA TGCGCCAGCAGCCCGGGCGGGTCCTACGAGCAGTACTTC.

CDR3 sequence: CASSRGQAGGYTF. The CDR3 DNA is TGTGCCAGCAGCCGCGGACAGGCAGGCGGCTACACCTTC. The chain carries TRBV3-1 (or the pseudogene TRBV3-2) and TRBJ1-2; 7 nucleotides match TRBD1. CDR1 and CDR2 (germline): LGHDT, YNNKEL (reference sequence). The V gene end was trimmed by 4 bases and the J gene end by 8 bases; junction bases not matched to a gene: 7. The CDR3 runs to 13 residues.

The rearrangement links TRBV19 to TRBJ2-7; 8 nucleotides agree with TRBD1. The CDR3 has 16 residues. Unmatched junction bases numbered 7, after V lost 1 base and J lost 2 bases. Germline lookup yields CDR1 LNHDA and CDR2 SQIVND (reference sequence). The CDR3 DNA sequence: TGTGCCAGTAGTATAGGCGGAACAGGGGGAACCTACGAGCAGTACTTC. Translation gives CASSIGGTGGTYEQYF.

V is TRBV19 and J is TRBJ2-2; 7 positions match TRBD2. CDR1 is LNHDA, CDR2 SQIVND, per germline (reference sequence). Trimming removed 5 bases from V and 7 bases from J; junction bases left unmatched: 13. The CDR3 is 16 amino acids. Here the CDR3 DNA reads TGTGCCAGTAGTTTCTCGGAGAGCGGGAAAGGCGGGGAGCTGTTTTTT. Its protein is CASSFSESGKGGELFF.

The chain combines TRBV19 with TRBJ1-1; D ambiguous. Germline V CDR1 and CDR2: LNHDA, SQIVND (reference sequence). The germline V and J ends were trimmed by 7 bases and 1 base, with 7 bases remaining between them. The CDR3 runs 12 residues. The CDR3 DNA sequence: TGTGCCAGTACCTACCGGAACACTGAAGCTTTCTTT. Translating gives CASTYRNTEAFF. Full variable domain (outside the CDR3, taken from reference TRBV19 and TRBJ1-1): DGGITQSPKYLFRKEGQNVTLSCEQNLNHDAMYWYRQDPGQGLRLIYYSQIVNDFQKGDIAEGYSVSREKKESFPLTVTSAQKNPTAFYLCASTYRNTEAFFGQGTRLTVV.

The chain uses TRBV6-5 and TRBJ1-5, with unresolved D. V was cut by 6 bases and J by 0 bases, with 6 bases left in between. The CDR3 totals 13 residues. Germline V gives CDR1 MNHEY, CDR2 SVGAGI. CDR3 coding DNA: TGTGCCAGCAGCCCCTATAGCAATCAGCCCCAGCATTTT. Translation gives CASSPYSNQPQHF.